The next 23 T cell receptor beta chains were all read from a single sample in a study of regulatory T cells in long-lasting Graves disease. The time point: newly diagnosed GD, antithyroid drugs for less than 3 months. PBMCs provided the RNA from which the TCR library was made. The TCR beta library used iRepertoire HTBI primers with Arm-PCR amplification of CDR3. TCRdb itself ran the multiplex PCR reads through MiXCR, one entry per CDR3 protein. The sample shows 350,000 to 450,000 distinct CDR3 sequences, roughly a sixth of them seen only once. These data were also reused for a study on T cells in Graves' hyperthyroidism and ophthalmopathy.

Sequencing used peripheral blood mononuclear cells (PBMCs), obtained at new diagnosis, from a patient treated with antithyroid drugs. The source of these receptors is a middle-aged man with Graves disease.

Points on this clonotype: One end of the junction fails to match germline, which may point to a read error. CDR3 in amino acids: CVSSQDRGRGIAYEQYF. The CDR3 DNA follows: TGTGTCAGCAGCCAAGACCGTGGCAGGGGCATAGCCTACGAGCAGTACTTC. The chain employs TRBV4-2 and TRBJ2-7, with a tentative D call TRBD1 (6 bases). Germline V gives CDR1 LGHNA, CDR2 YNFKEQ. This CDR3 spans 17 amino acids.

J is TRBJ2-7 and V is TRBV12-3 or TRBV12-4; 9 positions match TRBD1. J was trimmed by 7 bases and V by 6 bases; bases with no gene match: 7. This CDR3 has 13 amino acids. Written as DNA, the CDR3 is TGTGCCAGCAGGCGACAGGGGGTGCTTGAGCAGTACTTC. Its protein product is CASRRQGVLEQYF.

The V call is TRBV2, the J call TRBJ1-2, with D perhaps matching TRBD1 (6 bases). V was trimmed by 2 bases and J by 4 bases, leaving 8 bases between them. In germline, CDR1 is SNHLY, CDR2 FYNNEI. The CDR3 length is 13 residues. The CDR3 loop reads CASSERGVYGYTF. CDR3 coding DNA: TGTGCCAGCAGTGAAAGGGGGGTCTATGGCTACACCTTC.

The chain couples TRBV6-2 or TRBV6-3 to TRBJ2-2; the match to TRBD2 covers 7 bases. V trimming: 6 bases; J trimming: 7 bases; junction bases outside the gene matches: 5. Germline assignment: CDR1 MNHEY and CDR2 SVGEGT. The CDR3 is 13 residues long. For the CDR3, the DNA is TGTGCCAGCAGGAGGACTAGTGGCGGGGAGCTGTTTTTT. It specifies CASRRTSGGELFF.

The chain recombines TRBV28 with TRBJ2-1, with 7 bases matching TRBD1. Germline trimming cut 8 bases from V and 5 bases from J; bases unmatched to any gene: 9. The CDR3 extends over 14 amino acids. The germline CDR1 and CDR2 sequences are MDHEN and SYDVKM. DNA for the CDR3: TGTGCCAGCTCTTACGGGGACAGACACAATGAGCAGTTCTTC. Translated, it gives CASSYGDRHNEQFF.

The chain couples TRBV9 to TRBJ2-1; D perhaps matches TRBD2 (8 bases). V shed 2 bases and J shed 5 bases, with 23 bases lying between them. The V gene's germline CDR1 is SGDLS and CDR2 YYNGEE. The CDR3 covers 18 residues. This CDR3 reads CASSVHREGALYNNEQFF. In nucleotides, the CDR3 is TGTGCCAGCAGCGTTCATCGGGAGGGGGCATTATATAACAATGAGCAGTTCTTC.

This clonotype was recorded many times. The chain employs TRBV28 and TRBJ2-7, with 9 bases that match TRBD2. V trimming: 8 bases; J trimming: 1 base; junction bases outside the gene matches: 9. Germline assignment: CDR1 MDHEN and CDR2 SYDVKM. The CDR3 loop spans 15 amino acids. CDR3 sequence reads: CASSFQAGGSYEQYF. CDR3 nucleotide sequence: TGTGCCAGCTCCTTTCAAGCGGGGGGATCCTACGAGCAGTACTTC.

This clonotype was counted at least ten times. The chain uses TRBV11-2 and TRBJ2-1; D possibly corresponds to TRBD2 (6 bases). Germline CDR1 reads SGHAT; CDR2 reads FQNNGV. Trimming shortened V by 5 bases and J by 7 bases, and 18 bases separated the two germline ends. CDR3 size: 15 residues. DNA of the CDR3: TGTGCCAGCAGCAACCGGGACTCCGGATGGAATGAGCAGTTCTTC. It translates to CASSNRDSGWNEQFF.

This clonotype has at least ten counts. CDR3 region: CASSRSDGANTGELFF. Written as DNA, the CDR3 is TGTGCCAGCAGCCGCTCGGACGGCGCGAACACCGGGGAGCTGTTTTTT. The chain combines TRBV13 with TRBJ2-2; D gene unclear. V was cut by 5 bases and J by 0 bases, with 13 bases left in between. Germline V gene sequence: CDR1 PRHDT, CDR2 FYEKMQ (reference sequence). CDR3 length equals 16 residues. Variable domain in full (rest from reference TRBV13 and TRBJ2-2): AAGVIQSPRHLIKEKRETATLKCYPIPRHDTVYWYQQGPGQDPQFLISFYEKMQSDKGSIPDRFSAQQFSDYHSELNMSSLELGDSALYFCASSRSDGANTGELFFGEGSRLTVL.

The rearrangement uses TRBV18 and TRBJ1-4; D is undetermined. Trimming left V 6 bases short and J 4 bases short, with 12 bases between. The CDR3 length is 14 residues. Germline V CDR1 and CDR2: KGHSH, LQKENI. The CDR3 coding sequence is TGTGCCAGCTCCAAGCCCGGAGATAATGAAAAACTGTTTTTT. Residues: CASSKPGDNEKLFF.

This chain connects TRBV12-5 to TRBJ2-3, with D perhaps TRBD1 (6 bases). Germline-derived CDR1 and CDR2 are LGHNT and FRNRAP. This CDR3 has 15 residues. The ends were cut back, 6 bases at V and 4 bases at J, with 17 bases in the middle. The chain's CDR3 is CASGRVQGGADTQYF. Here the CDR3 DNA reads TGTGCTAGTGGACGAGTACAGGGTGGCGCAGATACGCAGTATTTT.

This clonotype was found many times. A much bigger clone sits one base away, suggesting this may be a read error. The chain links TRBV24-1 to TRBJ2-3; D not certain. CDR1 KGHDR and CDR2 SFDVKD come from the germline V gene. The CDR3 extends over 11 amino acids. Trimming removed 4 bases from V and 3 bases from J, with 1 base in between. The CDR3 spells CATSETDTQYF. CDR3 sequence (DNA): TGTGCCACCAGTGAGACAGATACGCAGTATTTT.

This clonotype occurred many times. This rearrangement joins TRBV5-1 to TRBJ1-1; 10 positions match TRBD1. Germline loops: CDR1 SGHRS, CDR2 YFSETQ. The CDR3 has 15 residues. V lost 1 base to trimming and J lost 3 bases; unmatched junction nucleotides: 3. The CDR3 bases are TGCGCCAGCAGCTTGCACGGGACAGGGGACACTGAAGCTTTCTTT. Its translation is CASSLHGTGDTEAFF.

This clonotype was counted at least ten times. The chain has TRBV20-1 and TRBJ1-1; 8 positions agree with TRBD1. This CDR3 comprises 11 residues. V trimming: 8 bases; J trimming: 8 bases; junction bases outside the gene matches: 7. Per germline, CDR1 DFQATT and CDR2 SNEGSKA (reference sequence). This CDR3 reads CSSDTGGEAFF. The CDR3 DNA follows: TGCAGTTCAGACACAGGGGGGGAAGCTTTCTTT.

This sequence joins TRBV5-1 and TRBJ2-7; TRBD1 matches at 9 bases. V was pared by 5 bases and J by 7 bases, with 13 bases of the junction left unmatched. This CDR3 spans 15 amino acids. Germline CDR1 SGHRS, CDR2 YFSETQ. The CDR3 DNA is TGCGCCAGCAGAGTCGGGACAGGGAACCATCCGGAGCAGTACTTC. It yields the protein CASRVGTGNHPEQYF.

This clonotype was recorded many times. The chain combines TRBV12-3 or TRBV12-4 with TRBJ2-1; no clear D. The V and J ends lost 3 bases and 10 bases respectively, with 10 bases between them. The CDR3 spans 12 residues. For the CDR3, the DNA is TGTGCCAGCAGTTTCCGGGCACGAGAGCAGTTCTTC. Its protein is CASSFRAREQFF.

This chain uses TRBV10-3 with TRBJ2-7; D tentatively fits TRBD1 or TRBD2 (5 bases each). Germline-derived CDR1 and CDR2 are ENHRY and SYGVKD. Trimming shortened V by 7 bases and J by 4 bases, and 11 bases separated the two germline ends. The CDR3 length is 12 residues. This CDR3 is CAIMGDSYEQYF. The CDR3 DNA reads TGTGCCATCATGGGGGATTCTTACGAGCAGTACTTC.

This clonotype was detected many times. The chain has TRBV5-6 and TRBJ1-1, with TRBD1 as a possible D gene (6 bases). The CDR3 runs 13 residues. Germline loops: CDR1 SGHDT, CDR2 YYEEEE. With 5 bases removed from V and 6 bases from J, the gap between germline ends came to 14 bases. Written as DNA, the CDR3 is TGTGCCAGCAGGGAGGGACATTCCGCTGAAGCTTTCTTT. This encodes CASREGHSAEAFF.

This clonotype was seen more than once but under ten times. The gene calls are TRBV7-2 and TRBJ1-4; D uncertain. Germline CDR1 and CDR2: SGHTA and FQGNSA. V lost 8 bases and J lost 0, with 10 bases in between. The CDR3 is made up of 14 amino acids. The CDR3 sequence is CASRRGSTNEKLFF. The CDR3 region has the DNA TGTGCCAGCCGACGAGGGTCAACTAATGAAAAACTGTTTTTT.

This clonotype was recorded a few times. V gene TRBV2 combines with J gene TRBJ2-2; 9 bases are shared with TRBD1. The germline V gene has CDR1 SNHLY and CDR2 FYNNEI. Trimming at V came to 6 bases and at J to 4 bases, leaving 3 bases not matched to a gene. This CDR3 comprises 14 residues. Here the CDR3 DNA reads TGTGCCAGCAGGGACAGGGGTGGCACCGGGGAGCTGTTTTTT. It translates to CASRDRGGTGELFF.

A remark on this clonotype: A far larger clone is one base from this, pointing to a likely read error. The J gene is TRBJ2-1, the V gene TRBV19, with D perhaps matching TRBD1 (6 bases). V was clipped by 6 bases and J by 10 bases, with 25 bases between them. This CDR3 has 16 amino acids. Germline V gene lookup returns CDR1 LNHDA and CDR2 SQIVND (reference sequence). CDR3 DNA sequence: TGTGCCAGTAGCCGTGGGGGCAACTCAGGGGTCTACGAGCAGTTCTTC. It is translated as CASSRGGNSGVYEQFF.

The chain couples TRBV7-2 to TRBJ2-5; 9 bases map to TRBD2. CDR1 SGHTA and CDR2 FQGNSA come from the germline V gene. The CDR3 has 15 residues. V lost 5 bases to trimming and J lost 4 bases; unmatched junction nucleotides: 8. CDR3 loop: CASSTRSGGTETQYF. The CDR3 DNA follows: TGTGCCAGCAGCACTCGTAGCGGGGGAACAGAGACCCAGTACTTC.

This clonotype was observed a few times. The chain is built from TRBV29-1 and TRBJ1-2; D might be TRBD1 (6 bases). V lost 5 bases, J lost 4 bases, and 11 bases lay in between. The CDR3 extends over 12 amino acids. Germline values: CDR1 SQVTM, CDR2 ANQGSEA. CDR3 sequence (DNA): TGCAGCGTTCCGGACAGATTCTATGGCTACACCTTC. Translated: CSVPDRFYGYTF.